The clone carrying this T cell receptor beta chain showed up just once. Germline V gene data show CDR1 as LNHDA and CDR2 as SQIVND (reference sequence). The CDR3 length is 15 residues. V gave up 7 bases and J gave up 2 bases, with 15 bases separating them. This sample's time point: after dendritic cell vaccination, including at tumor progression/relapse. Isocitrate dehydrogenase mutation was absent in all glioblastoma patients. This sample was included in a study of glioma-infiltrating T cells after dendritic cell vaccination. The protocol was immunoSEQ multiplex PCR, while the TCRdb copy is restricted to in-frame clones and leaves out a portion. The data contain 55,000 to 75,000 clones, approximately 83% of them singletons.

The material sequenced was blood, taken after dendritic cell vaccination. The chain carries TRBV19 and TRBJ1-5; weak D call: TRBD1 (5 bases). The clonotype was recovered from a human donor with glioblastoma. CDR3 in amino acids: CASKVGTLGNQPQHF. In nucleotides, the CDR3 is TGTGCCAGTAAGGTTGGGACTTTGGGCAATCAGCCCCAGCATTTT.